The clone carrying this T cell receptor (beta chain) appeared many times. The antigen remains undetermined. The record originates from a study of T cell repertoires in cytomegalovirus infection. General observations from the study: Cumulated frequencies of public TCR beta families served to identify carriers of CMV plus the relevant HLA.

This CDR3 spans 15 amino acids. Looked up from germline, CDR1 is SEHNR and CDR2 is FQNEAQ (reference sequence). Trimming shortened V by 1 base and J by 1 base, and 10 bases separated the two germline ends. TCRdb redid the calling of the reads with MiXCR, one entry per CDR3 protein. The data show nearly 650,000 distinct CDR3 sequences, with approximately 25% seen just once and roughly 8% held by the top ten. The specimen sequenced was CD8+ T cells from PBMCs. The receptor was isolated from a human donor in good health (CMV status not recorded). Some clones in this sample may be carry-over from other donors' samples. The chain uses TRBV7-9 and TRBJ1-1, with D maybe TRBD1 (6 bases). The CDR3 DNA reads TGTGCCAGCAGCTTAGTGGGACACTCGAACACTGAAGCTTTCTTT. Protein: CASSLVGHSNTEAFF. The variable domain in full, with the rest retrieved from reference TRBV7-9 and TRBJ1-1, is DTGVSQNPRHKITKRGQNVTFRCDPISEHNRLYWYRQTLGQGPEFLTYFQNEAQLEKSRLLSDRFSAERPKGSFSTLEIQRTEQGDSAMYLCASSLVGHSNTEAFFGQGTRLTVV.